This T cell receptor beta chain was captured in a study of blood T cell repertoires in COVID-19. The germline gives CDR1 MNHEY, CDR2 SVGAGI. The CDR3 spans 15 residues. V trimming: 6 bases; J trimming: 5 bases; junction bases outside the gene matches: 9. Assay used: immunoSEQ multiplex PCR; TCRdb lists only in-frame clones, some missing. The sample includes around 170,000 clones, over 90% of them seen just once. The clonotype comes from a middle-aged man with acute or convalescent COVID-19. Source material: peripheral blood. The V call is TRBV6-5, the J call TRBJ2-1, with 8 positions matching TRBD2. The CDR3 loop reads CASSPPAGEDNEQFF. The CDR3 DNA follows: TGTGCCAGCAGCCCACCAGCGGGAGAGGACAATGAGCAGTTCTTC.